This TCR beta chain was found in a study of blood T cell repertoires in COVID-19. Cohorts were determined from participant-reported clinical history. Germline lookup yields CDR1 KGHSH and CDR2 LQKENI. V lost 2 bases and J lost 11, with 13 bases in between. This CDR3 region has 13 residues. The authors' processing: Quantification of nucleated cells was approximated via reference gene primer amplification. The table came from immunoSEQ multiplex PCR; TCRdb's copy has only in-frame clones and leaves some out. Clone size and V and J calls were adopted from that table, with D and trimming inferred from the DNA. This table has around 420,000 clones, approximately 91% appearing once.

This clonotype originated in a woman aged 40-49 years with acute COVID-19. The sample consisted of PBMCs or T cells enriched from blood (not recorded which). The chain recombines TRBV18 with TRBJ2-4; no reliable D call. CDR3 sequence (DNA): TGTGCCAGCTCACCATTTGGAGAAAATGTTCAGTACTTC. Its translation: CASSPFGENVQYF.